One sample yielded the 14 T cell receptor beta chains listed below, sequenced in a study of T-cell reconstitution after alpha-beta-depleted transplantation in children. For TCRbeta, the library was prepared with unique molecular identifiers. A single record per CDR3 protein comes from TCRdb applying MiXCR to the PCR reads. This table has 400,000 to 450,000 distinct CDR3 sequences, 43% appearing once. The sequencing here drew on PBMCs, taken before TCRalphabeta/CD19-depleted stem cell transplant. Source of these receptors: a girl aged 2 to 9 with aplastic anemia, due to receive a stem cell transplant.

The table lists this clonotype with a few counts. V usage is TRBV19 and J usage is TRBJ1-5; no definite D call. V lost 3 bases and J lost 5, with 11 bases in between. The CDR3 is 14 amino acids. The V gene's germline CDR1 is LNHDA and CDR2 SQIVND (reference sequence). CDR3 sequence reads: CASSILKGDQPQHF. The CDR3 DNA is TGTGCCAGTAGTATTTTGAAGGGCGATCAGCCCCAGCATTTT.

This clonotype was counted a single time. The chain carries TRBV28 and TRBJ2-7; 9 bases are shared with TRBD2. V shed 4 bases and J 1 base; nucleotides not matched to a gene: 11. The germline CDR1 and CDR2 sequences are MDHEN and SYDVKM. The CDR3 is made up of 17 amino acids. CDR3 region: CASSSSDWTSESYEQYF. The CDR3 DNA follows: TGTGCCAGCAGTTCGAGTGACTGGACTAGCGAGTCCTACGAGCAGTACTTC.

In its sample, this clonotype was seen once. The rearrangement links TRBV10-1 to TRBJ2-7, with 8 bases that match TRBD2. The J segment lost 0 bases and the V segment lost 4 bases, leaving 8 bases of the junction unmatched. CDR1 WNHNN and CDR2 SYGVQD come from the germline V gene (reference sequence). CDR3 length equals 16 residues. The chain's CDR3 is CASSGDTSGLSYEQYF. As DNA, the CDR3 is TGCGCCAGCAGTGGCGACACTAGCGGCCTCTCCTACGAGCAGTACTTC.

CDR3 residues: CASSPVGVLSYNEQFF. Here the CDR3 DNA reads TGCGCCAGCAGCCCGGTCGGGGTTCTCAGCTACAATGAGCAGTTCTTC. The chain is built from TRBV5-1 and TRBJ2-1, with D maybe TRBD2 (5 bases). Germline CDR1 is SGHRS and CDR2 is YFSETQ. Trimming cost V 4 bases and J 3 bases, with 17 bases left between them. The CDR3 runs 16 residues.

This rearrangement joins TRBV5-5 to TRBJ2-1; no definite D call. The CDR3 length is 15 residues. CDR1 and CDR2 (germline): SGHKS, YYEKEE (reference sequence). V lost 0 bases, J lost 2 bases, and 9 bases lay in between. The CDR3 DNA sequence: TGTGCCAGCAGCTTGGGCGCTGACCCCTACAATGAGCAGTTCTTC. It translates to CASSLGADPYNEQFF.

The CDR3 loop reads CSAKASGSPYYEQYF. DNA of the CDR3: TGCAGTGCTAAGGCTAGCGGGAGTCCCTACTACGAGCAGTACTTC. The rearrangement uses TRBV20-1 and TRBJ2-7, with 10 bases identical to TRBD2. Germline CDR1 DFQATT, CDR2 SNEGSKA (reference sequence). J gave up 3 bases and V 4 bases, and 9 bases lay outside the gene matches. This CDR3 comprises 15 residues.

Of note for this clonotype: This may stem from a read error, because a much larger clone lies one nucleotide away. The V gene is TRBV14, the J gene TRBJ2-3; D possibly corresponds to TRBD2 (5 bases). CDR1 and CDR2 (germline): SGHDN, FVKESK. V was pared by 4 bases and J by 5 bases, with 10 bases between. The CDR3 covers 13 residues. In DNA, the CDR3 is TGTGCCAGCAGCCGAGTAGCGCGAGATACGCAGTATTTT. Its translation is CASSRVARDTQYF.

The CDR3: CASSYRPGQGADTQYF. The DNA of the CDR3 is TGTGCCAGCAGTTACCGACCGGGACAGGGTGCAGATACGCAGTATTTT. V and J are TRBV6-2 or TRBV6-3 and TRBJ2-3; 9 bases match TRBD1. The V gene's germline CDR1 is MNHEY and CDR2 SVGEGT. The CDR3 covers 16 residues. V dropped 2 bases and J dropped 4; count of bases not matched to a gene: 7.

This clonotype was seen a handful of times. The chain combines TRBV12-3 or TRBV12-4 with TRBJ2-1; 7 bases map to TRBD2. The V gene end was trimmed by 0 bases and the J gene end by 4 bases; junction bases not matched to a gene: 9. The CDR3 runs to 17 residues. The CDR3 DNA reads TGTGCCAGCAGTTTAGCGTCGGGAGGCGCCGGGTACAATGAGCAGTTCTTC. It encodes CASSLASGGAGYNEQFF.

Notes on this clonotype: The junction differs from germline at one of its ends, possibly a read error. The rearrangement links TRBV7-3 to TRBJ2-3; 9 nucleotides match TRBD2. The CDR3 covers 16 residues. Germline CDR1 reads SGHTA; CDR2 reads FQGTGA. In nucleotides, the CDR3 is TGCGCCAGCAGCCTAACTTTAGCGGGAGGCACAGATACGCAGTATTTT. This translates into CASSLTLAGGTDTQYF.

This chain connects TRBV15 to TRBJ2-3, with TRBD2 matching 9 bases. The CDR3 consists of 17 residues. The V gene's germline CDR1 is LNHNV and CDR2 YYDKDF (reference sequence). The ends lost 3 bases at V and 4 bases at J; junction bases unmatched: 11. Here the CDR3 DNA reads TGTGCCACCAGCAGTTATAAGACTAGCGGAGTTTCAGATACGCAGTATTTT. It yields the protein CATSSYKTSGVSDTQYF.

The chain combines TRBV7-8 with TRBJ1-1; D is unresolved. Per the germline V gene, CDR1 is SGHVS and CDR2 is FQNEAQ. V gave up 3 bases and J gave up 0 bases, with 17 bases separating them. The CDR3 is made up of 17 amino acids. CDR3 in DNA: TGTGCCAGCAGCTTGAGGCTCCTGGGAGGCATGAACACTGAAGCTTTCTTT. Protein product: CASSLRLLGGMNTEAFF.

Many counts were recorded for this clonotype. V is TRBV11-2 and J is TRBJ2-3; D remains unclear. Trimming removed 2 bases from V and 4 bases from J, with 7 bases in between. The length of the CDR3 is 13 residues. The germline CDR1 and CDR2 sequences are SGHAT and FQNNGV. The CDR3 loop is CASSLNSPDTQYF. The DNA of the CDR3 is TGTGCCAGCAGCTTAAACAGCCCAGATACGCAGTATTTT.

The rearrangement joins TRBV10-3 to TRBJ2-3; 7 nucleotides align to TRBD2. The CDR3 has 16 amino acids. Germline V gene sequence: CDR1 ENHRY, CDR2 SYGVKD. J was trimmed by 6 bases and V by 5 bases; bases with no gene match: 14. CDR3 residues: CAISSGREIADDTQYF. CDR3 sequence (DNA): TGTGCCATCAGTAGCGGGCGGGAGATAGCGGACGATACGCAGTATTTT.